A single sample gave rise to the 5 T cell receptor beta chains below, sequenced in a study of T cells in localized non-small cell lung cancer. Method: immunoSEQ multiplex PCR; TCRdb's copy keeps in-frame clones and lacks some. The sample consists of approximately 14,000 clones, around 82% of them appearing once. Here the sequenced sample was peripheral blood, taken before any cancer treatment. All receptors derive from a female donor aged 60 or older with stage I squamous cell lung carcinoma.

The chain links TRBV5-4 to TRBJ1-3, with 7 bases matching TRBD1. The CDR3 spans 14 residues. Germline V gene sequence: CDR1 SGHNT, CDR2 YYREEE (reference sequence). V lost 4 bases, J lost 4 bases, and 5 bases stayed unmatched. As DNA, the CDR3 is TGTGCCAGCAGCCCAGGGGGGCAGGGAAACACCATATATTTT. Translating it yields CASSPGGQGNTIYF.

This rearrangement joins TRBV4-3 to TRBJ2-1; TRBD1 matches 9 bases. The ends lost 0 bases at V and 4 bases at J; junction bases unmatched: 1. Germline CDR1 and CDR2: LGHNA and YSLEER. The CDR3 spans 15 residues. CDR3 nucleotide sequence: TGCGCCAGCAGCCAAGAAGGGACAGGGTACAATGAGCAGTTCTTC. Translated, it gives CASSQEGTGYNEQFF.

The J gene is TRBJ2-6, the V gene TRBV9, with D possibly matching TRBD1 (6 bases). Trimming stripped 2 bases from V and 1 base from J, with 7 bases between. This CDR3 contains 15 residues. Germline V gene lookup returns CDR1 SGDLS and CDR2 YYNGEE. CDR3 in DNA: TGTGCCAGCAGCGTTACAGGGTCTGGGGCCAACGTCCTGACTTTC. It is translated as CASSVTGSGANVLTF. The complete variable domain, with remaining parts taken from reference TRBV9 and TRBJ2-6, reads DSGVTQTPKHLITATGQRVTLRCSPRSGDLSVYWYQQSLDQGLQFLIQYYNGEERAKGNILERFSAQQFPDLHSELNLSSLELGDSALYFCASSVTGSGANVLTFGAGSRLTVL.

There are a few counts of this clone. V usage is TRBV13 and J usage is TRBJ1-1; D not certain. Trimming took off 4 bases at V and 4 bases at J, with 13 bases between the two ends. The CDR3 sequence is 14 residues long. In germline, CDR1 is PRHDT, CDR2 FYEKMQ (reference sequence). This chain's CDR3 is CASSSILRGTEAFF. CDR3 in DNA: TGTGCCAGCAGCTCAATTCTACGGGGCACTGAAGCTTTCTTT.

This chain connects TRBV2 to TRBJ1-2; a weak D match, TRBD1 (5 bases). Per the germline V gene, CDR1 is SNHLY and CDR2 is FYNNEI. V gave up 1 base and J gave up 6 bases, with 15 bases separating them. This CDR3 is built from 15 residues. For the CDR3, the DNA is TGTGCCAGCAGTGAAGACGGGGACCTGGGGAATGGCTACACCTTC. Encoded protein: CASSEDGDLGNGYTF.